The 10 T cell receptor beta chains listed next were all sequenced from one sample in a study of T-cell memory formation after mild COVID-19. TCRdb analysed the 5' RACE reads with MiXCR anew, one entry per CDR3 protein. The data contain 360,000 or so distinct CDR3 sequences, around 28% of them seen just once; the ten biggest clones take up about 13%. The specimen was PBMCs or a T cell subset sorted from them (not recorded which). The receptors derive from an adult woman who had mild COVID-19 (a few samples of this study predate the infection). Cell type and time point are not known.

The gene calls are TRBV12-3 or TRBV12-4 and TRBJ2-3; 9 positions agree with TRBD2. Trimming cost V 3 bases and J 14 bases; bases outside gene matches: 3. The CDR3 is 11 amino acids. The CDR3, as DNA: TGTGCCAGCAGTTTGGGACTAGCTATGTATTTT. Protein sequence: CASSLGLAMYF.

The chain has TRBV7-8 and TRBJ2-7; the D gene is possibly TRBD2 (6 bases). CDR3 length equals 14 residues. V lost 4 bases and J 4 bases, leaving 14 bases between the germline ends. Germline CDR1 is SGHVS and CDR2 is FQNEAQ. For the CDR3, the DNA is TGTGCCAGCAGCTCGGACGGTGGAGGGTACGAGCAGTACTTC. Translating it yields CASSSDGGGYEQYF.

This clonotype was seen more than once but under ten times. This chain connects TRBV4-2 to TRBJ2-2; D is ambiguous. The V end was cut by 0 bases, the J end by 8 bases, with 16 bases between. Germline CDR1 LGHNA, CDR2 YNFKEQ. The CDR3 consists of 16 residues. In nucleotides, the CDR3 is TGTGCCAGCAGCCAAGATCTTGATCTTGCGGTGGGGGAGCTGTTTTTT. Translated, it gives CASSQDLDLAVGELFF.

The chain joins TRBV18 to TRBJ1-2; tentatively, D is TRBD1 (5 bases). CDR1 and CDR2 from the germline V gene are KGHSH and LQKENI. The CDR3 extends over 13 amino acids. V lost 3 bases to trimming and J lost 2 bases, with 7 bases between them. CDR3 amino acids: CASSPSGNYGYTF. The CDR3 coding sequence is TGTGCCAGCTCACCTTCAGGGAACTATGGCTACACCTTC.

This rearrangement joins TRBV30 to TRBJ2-5; 9 bases are a match to TRBD2. V gave up 3 bases and J gave up 4 bases; unmatched junction bases: 6. Germline V lookup: CDR1 GTSNPN, CDR2 SVGIG (reference sequence). This CDR3 is 14 amino acids long. The CDR3 sequence is CAWREAGGGETQYF. The CDR3 DNA reads as TGTGCCTGGAGGGAAGCGGGAGGAGGAGAGACCCAGTACTTC. Full variable domain (rest looked up from reference TRBV30 and TRBJ2-5): SQTIHQWPATLVQPVGSPLSLECTVEGTSNPNLYWYRQAAGRGLQLLFYSVGIGQISSEVPQNLSASRPQDRQFILSSKKLLLSDSGFYLCAWREAGGGETQYFGPGTRLLVL.

The chain has TRBV6-2 or TRBV6-3 and TRBJ1-1, with TRBD1 as a possible D gene (5 bases). This CDR3 region has 14 residues. With 2 bases removed from V and 5 bases from J, the gap between germline ends came to 12 bases. Per the germline V gene, CDR1 is MNHEY and CDR2 is SVGEGT. The CDR3 nucleotides are TGTGCCAGCAGTTACGGGGGGGGATTGACTGAAGCTTTCTTT. Amino acids: CASSYGGGLTEAFF.

V usage is TRBV9 and J usage is TRBJ2-7, with 9 bases fitting TRBD1. V lost 3 bases, J lost 4 bases, and 5 bases stayed unmatched. This CDR3 has 14 residues. Germline assignment: CDR1 SGDLS and CDR2 YYNGEE. In DNA, the CDR3 is TGTGCCAGCAGCGCCGGGACAGGGTATTACGAGCAGTACTTC. Amino acids: CASSAGTGYYEQYF.

This clonotype showed up just a few times. V usage is TRBV11-2 and J usage is TRBJ2-5, with 7 positions matching TRBD1. From germline, CDR1 is SGHAT and CDR2 FQNNGV. V trimming: 4 bases; J trimming: 2 bases; junction bases outside the gene matches: 7. This CDR3 spans 15 amino acids. CDR3 in amino acids: CASSSYRDRQETQYF. CDR3 nucleotides: TGTGCCAGCAGCTCATACCGGGACAGACAAGAGACCCAGTACTTC. Full variable domain (rest looked up from reference TRBV11-2 and TRBJ2-5): EAGVAQSPRYKIIEKRQSVAFWCNPISGHATLYWYQQILGQGPKLLIQFQNNGVVDDSQLPKDRFSAERLKGVDSTLKIQPAKLEDSAVYLCASSSYRDRQETQYFGPGTRLLVL.

This clonotype was seen a handful of times. This chain connects TRBV27 to TRBJ1-3, with 7 nucleotides matching TRBD1. Trimming removed 5 bases from V and 0 bases from J; junction bases left unmatched: 16. The CDR3 consists of 19 residues. CDR1 and CDR2 (germline): MNHEY, SMNVEV (reference sequence). CDR3 residues: CASSQTDRVPPFSGNTIYF. The CDR3 nucleotides are TGTGCCAGCAGTCAAACCGACAGGGTTCCTCCTTTCTCTGGAAACACCATATATTTT.

This chain connects TRBV5-1 to TRBJ1-1, with 8 bases identical to TRBD1. Germline V gene lookup returns CDR1 SGHRS and CDR2 YFSETQ. The CDR3 spans 17 residues. V gave up 4 bases and J gave up 2 bases; unmatched junction bases: 13. The CDR3 protein is CASSPLGQGGPNTEAFF. CDR3 DNA sequence: TGCGCCAGCAGCCCCCTCGGACAGGGAGGTCCTAACACTGAAGCTTTCTTT.